The 25 T cell receptor beta chains below come from one sample, sequenced in a study of patients and donors after allogeneic stem cell transplantation. Via MiXCR, TCRdb re-called the RT-PCR reads, giving one row per CDR3 protein. The sample contains roughly 200,000 distinct CDR3 sequences, over 30% of which appear only once. The sample consisted of blood, either unsorted or a sorted T cell fraction (not recorded which). These receptors were obtained from a human donor who was either an allogeneic HSCT recipient or a stem cell or donor lymphocyte infusion donor (not recorded which). It is not recorded whose cells these are; they may come from a transplant donor.

This clonotype was seen only a few times. Germline and junction disagree at one end, which may indicate a read error. The chain carries TRBV6-2 or TRBV6-3 and TRBJ1-1; D is possibly TRBD1 (5 bases). CDR1 and CDR2 from the germline V gene are MNHEY and SVGEGT. CDR3 size: 8 residues. The CDR3 DNA sequence: TGTGCCAGCATCAACCCAGGGTTT. Protein: CASINPGF.

The chain uses TRBV11-2 and TRBJ1-1; no clear D gene. Germline V gene lookup returns CDR1 SGHAT and CDR2 FQNNGV. V was shortened by 8 bases and J by 4 bases, with 5 bases between the two germline ends. This CDR3 region has 10 residues. The CDR3 region is CASSRTEAFF. The DNA of the CDR3 is TGTGCCAGCTCCCGCACTGAAGCTTTCTTT.

This clonotype was seen more than once but under ten times. The V call is TRBV12-3 or TRBV12-4, the J call TRBJ1-5, with D unclear. The V end lost 4 bases, the J end lost 4 bases, and 11 bases lay between the germline ends. CDR3 length: 14 residues. CDR3 protein: CASSSGNPNQPQHF. The CDR3 nucleotides are TGTGCCAGCAGTTCGGGGAATCCGAATCAGCCCCAGCATTTT.

The chain has TRBV7-8 and TRBJ2-4; 9 bases agree with TRBD1. The trim removed 2 bases at V and 1 base at J, leaving 6 bases unmatched. The germline gives CDR1 SGHVS, CDR2 FQNEAQ. The CDR3 has 17 amino acids. CDR3 bases: TGTGCCAGCAGCTTAAGGGACAGGGCGGGGGCCAAAAACATTCAGTACTTC. Translating it yields CASSLRDRAGAKNIQYF.

V usage is TRBV5-1 and J usage is TRBJ1-5; 7 bases match TRBD1. This CDR3 spans 13 amino acids. V lost 7 bases and J lost 4; bases outside the gene matches: 5. In germline, CDR1 is SGHRS, CDR2 YFSETQ. CDR3: CASRTGFNQPQHF. CDR3 DNA: TGCGCCAGCCGGACAGGCTTTAATCAGCCCCAGCATTTT.

The V call is TRBV5-1, the J call TRBJ1-1; 7 nucleotides line up with TRBD1. The CDR3 has 13 amino acids. V dropped 0 bases and J dropped 7; count of bases not matched to a gene: 3. Germline V gene lookup returns CDR1 SGHRS and CDR2 YFSETQ. CDR3 protein: CASSLGGQVEAFF. The CDR3 nucleotides read TGCGCCAGCAGCTTGGGCGGACAGGTTGAAGCTTTCTTT.

The chain employs TRBV9 and TRBJ1-6, with 7 bases matching TRBD1. The germline V gene has CDR1 SGDLS and CDR2 YYNGEE. The CDR3 contains 17 residues. Unmatched junction bases numbered 6, after V lost 3 bases and J lost 0 bases. The DNA of the CDR3 is TGTGCCAGCAGCGGGGACAGTTTGCTCTCCTATAATTCACCCCTCCACTTT. Translated: CASSGDSLLSYNSPLHF.

The J gene is TRBJ1-2, the V gene TRBV5-1, with D perhaps matching TRBD1 (5 bases). V was trimmed by 3 bases and J by 5 bases, leaving 14 bases between them. Germline-derived CDR1 and CDR2 are SGHRS and YFSETQ. This CDR3 is 14 amino acids long. CDR3 bases: TGCGCCAGCAGCTCAGAGCGAGGGGATTATGGCTACACCTTC. It translates to CASSSERGDYGYTF.

This clonotype appeared a few times. The V call is TRBV29-1, the J call TRBJ2-7; maybe TRBD2 (6 bases). Germline V lookup: CDR1 SQVTM, CDR2 ANQGSEA. CDR3 length: 15 amino acids. Deletions cut 0 bases from V and 4 bases from J, with 16 bases between. CDR3 protein: CSVEEEGWSRYEQYF. The CDR3 region has the DNA TGCAGCGTTGAAGAGGAGGGTTGGTCTCGGTACGAGCAGTACTTC.

This clonotype was found many times. The rearrangement joins TRBV5-6 to TRBJ1-2, with D unclear. The CDR3 runs 12 residues. Germline lookup yields CDR1 SGHDT and CDR2 YYEEEE. Trimming took 1 base from V and 4 from J, leaving 5 bases between them. CDR3 nucleotide sequence: TGTGCCAGCAGCTTGCGGGGCTATGGCTACACCTTC. This sequence encodes CASSLRGYGYTF. Together with reference TRBV5-6 and TRBJ1-2, the CDR3 gives the full variable domain: DAGVTQSPTHLIKTRGQQVTLRCSPKSGHDTVSWYQQALGQGPQFIFQYYEEEERQRGNFPDRFSGHQFPNYSSELNVNALLLGDSALYLCASSLRGYGYTFGSGTRLTVV.

This clonotype was seen only a few times. V usage is TRBV9 and J usage is TRBJ1-1, with D unresolved. Germline V gene lookup returns CDR1 SGDLS and CDR2 YYNGEE. V was pared by 0 bases and J by 4 bases, with 13 bases between. There are 15 residues in the CDR3. The CDR3 coding sequence is TGTGCCAGCAGCGTAGGCGACGGTTGGAGCACTGAAGCTTTCTTT. It specifies CASSVGDGWSTEAFF.

This clonotype was detected a few times. The chain uses TRBV4-1 and TRBJ1-5, with D hard to call. CDR3 length: 13 residues. The germline V and J ends were trimmed by 5 bases and 6 bases, with 11 bases remaining between them. The V gene's germline CDR1 is MGHRA and CDR2 YSYEKL. The CDR3 nucleotides read TGCGCCAGCAGCAATATTCGGGGTCAGCCCCAGCATTTT. It codes for CASSNIRGQPQHF.

This chain connects TRBV7-8 to TRBJ2-2; a weak D match, TRBD2 (6 bases). V gave up 0 bases and J gave up 5 bases, with 16 bases separating them. Germline lookup yields CDR1 SGHVS and CDR2 FQNEAQ. This CDR3 has 17 amino acids. Here the CDR3 reads CASSLAVGTGRTGELFF. DNA for the CDR3: TGTGCCAGCAGCTTAGCGGTCGGGACGGGGAGGACCGGGGAGCTGTTTTTT.

This clonotype turned up a few times. CDR3 DNA: TGCGCCAGCAGCCAAGCCCGACAGTTCATGAACACTGAAGCTTTCTTT. It is translated as CASSQARQFMNTEAFF. The chain links TRBV4-1 to TRBJ1-1; perhaps TRBD1 as D (5 bases). CDR1 and CDR2 (germline): MGHRA, YSYEKL. The CDR3 sequence is 16 residues long. V lost 1 base to trimming and J lost 0 bases, with 12 bases between them.

The J gene is TRBJ2-1, the V gene TRBV7-9; D gene uncertain. V was clipped by 5 bases and J by 2 bases, with 7 bases between them. Germline loops: CDR1 SEHNR, CDR2 FQNEAQ (reference sequence). The CDR3 contains 13 residues. Here the CDR3 DNA reads TGTGCCAGCAGCCATAGCACCTACAATGAGCAGTTCTTC. Protein product: CASSHSTYNEQFF.

The chain combines TRBV28 with TRBJ1-5, with 8 bases that match TRBD1. Germline CDR1 is MDHEN and CDR2 is SYDVKM. Trimming removed 6 bases from V and 3 bases from J; junction bases left unmatched: 13. CDR3 length equals 17 residues. The CDR3 DNA reads as TGTGCCAGCAGCTCCCGCAGGGGGCCGCTCCTCAATCAGCCCCAGCATTTT. Amino acids: CASSSRRGPLLNQPQHF.

CDR3 protein: CASTKLGEKLFF. In DNA, the CDR3 is TGTGCCAGCACTAAATTGGGGGAAAAACTGTTTTTT. The chain combines TRBV7-9 with TRBJ1-4; D call uncertain. Germline CDR1 reads SEHNR; CDR2 reads FQNEAQ (reference sequence). With 7 bases removed from V and 8 bases from J, the gap between germline ends came to 11 bases. The CDR3 runs to 12 residues.

This clonotype turned up a few times. The chain uses TRBV6-5 and TRBJ1-5; D is ambiguous. The V end lost 0 bases, the J end lost 7 bases, and 10 bases lay between the germline ends. This CDR3 has 14 residues. Germline loops: CDR1 MNHEY, CDR2 SVGAGI. CDR3 in amino acids: CASSYSGGSQPQHF. The DNA for the CDR3 is TGTGCCAGCAGTTACTCGGGAGGGAGCCAGCCCCAGCATTTT.

About this clonotype itself: Mismatch with germline at one junction end may stem from a read error. The CDR3 bases are TGTGCCACCAGTTTATCCCTCCAGGGAGATTCACCCCTCCACTTT. As protein: CATSLSLQGDSPLHF. The V and J genes are TRBV27 and TRBJ1-6; tentative D call: TRBD1 (5 bases). The CDR3 runs 15 residues. Germline assignment: CDR1 MNHEY and CDR2 SMNVEV (reference sequence).

V and J are TRBV4-3 and TRBJ2-7; 8 bases are shared with TRBD1. CDR3 length: 15 residues. Trimming removed 1 base from V and 3 bases from J; junction bases left unmatched: 5. Germline V gives CDR1 LGHNA, CDR2 YSLEER. Here the CDR3 DNA reads TGCGCCAGCAGCCAAGGCCGGACAGGGATCTACGAGCAGTACTTC. This sequence encodes CASSQGRTGIYEQYF.

V and J are TRBV4-3 and TRBJ2-7, with D unresolved. Trimming took off 0 bases at V and 9 bases at J, with 21 bases between the two ends. This CDR3 has 16 amino acids. CDR1 and CDR2 (germline): LGHNA, YSLEER. The CDR3 reads CASSQDVVNGPLGQYF. CDR3 DNA: TGCGCCAGCAGCCAAGATGTTGTGAACGGCCCCTTAGGGCAGTACTTC.

V is TRBV12-3 or TRBV12-4 and J is TRBJ1-6; D unresolved. This CDR3 is 15 amino acids long. V shed 5 bases and J shed 0 bases, with 8 bases lying between them. CDR3 protein: CASSLTGSYNSPLHF. The CDR3 DNA reads as TGTGCCAGCAGTCTAACGGGCTCCTATAATTCACCCCTCCACTTT.

Written as DNA, the CDR3 is TGTGCCATCAGTGGGAAAAGGGACAGGGTAGGCAATGAGCAGTTCTTC. Translating it yields CAISGKRDRVGNEQFF. The chain combines TRBV10-3 with TRBJ2-1, with TRBD1 matching 9 bases. After removal of 4 bases from V and 6 bases from J, the junction contained 10 bases not matched to a gene. Looked up from germline, CDR1 is ENHRY and CDR2 is SYGVKD. There are 16 residues in the CDR3.

This clonotype was observed a few times. CDR3 nucleotide sequence: TGCGCCAGCAGCTTGGGCAATATCCGTAGCACAGATACGCAGTATTTT. This translates into CASSLGNIRSTDTQYF. V and J are TRBV5-1 and TRBJ2-3; D remains ambiguous. The CDR3 totals 16 residues. Germline CDR1 is SGHRS and CDR2 is YFSETQ. V lost 0 bases to trimming and J lost 0 bases, with 11 bases between them.

The chain joins TRBV3-1 to TRBJ1-1; TRBD1 aligns across 8 bases. J lost 4 bases, V lost 1 base, and 8 bases had no gene match. Germline CDR1 is LGHDT and CDR2 is YNNKEL (reference sequence). The CDR3 covers 16 residues. In DNA form, the CDR3 reads TGTGCCAGCAGCCAAGTTATGTGGACAGGGAGCACTGAAGCTTTCTTT. This encodes CASSQVMWTGSTEAFF.